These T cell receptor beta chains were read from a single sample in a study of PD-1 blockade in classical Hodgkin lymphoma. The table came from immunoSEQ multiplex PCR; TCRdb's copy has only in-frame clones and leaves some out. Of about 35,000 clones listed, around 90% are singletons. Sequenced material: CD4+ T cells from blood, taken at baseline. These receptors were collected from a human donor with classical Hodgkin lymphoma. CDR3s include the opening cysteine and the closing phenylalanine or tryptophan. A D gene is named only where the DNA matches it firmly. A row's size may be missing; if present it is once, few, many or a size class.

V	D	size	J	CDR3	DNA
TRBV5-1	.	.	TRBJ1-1	CASSSPGEGGNTEAFF	TGCGCCAGCAGCTCCCCGGGGGAGGGGGGGAACACTGAAGCTTTCTTT
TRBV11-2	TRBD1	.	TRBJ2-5	CASSLVTGGQETQYF	TGTGCCAGCAGCTTAGTAACAGGGGGACAAGAGACCCAGTACTTC
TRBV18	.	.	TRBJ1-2	CASSPKDGNYGYTF	TGTGCCAGCTCCCCGAAGGACGGAAACTATGGCTACACCTTC
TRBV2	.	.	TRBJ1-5	CASNGLGQGGSNQPQHF	TGTGCCAGCAATGGTTTAGGGCAGGGTGGGAGCAATCAGCCCCAGCATTTT
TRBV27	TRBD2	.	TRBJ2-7	CASGRGLGYEQYF	TGTGCCAGCGGACGGGGACTAGGCTACGAGCAGTACTTC
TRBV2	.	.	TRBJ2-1	CASTLRRDNEQFF	TGTGCCAGCACCTTACGACGGGACAATGAGCAGTTCTTC
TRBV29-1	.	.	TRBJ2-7	CSGQGGSYEQYF	TGCAGCGGGCAGGGGGGTTCCTACGAGCAGTACTTC
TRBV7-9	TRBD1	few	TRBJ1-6	CASSPSTGSGHYNSPLHF	TGTGCCAGCAGCCCCTCGACAGGGAGTGGGCACTATAATTCACCCCTCCACTTT
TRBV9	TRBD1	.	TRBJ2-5	CASSPRDRVYDLGETQYF	TGTGCCAGCAGCCCGCGGGACAGGGTTTACGACTTAGGAGAGACCCAGTACTTC
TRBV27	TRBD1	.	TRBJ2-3	CASSVGTGGLSDTQYF	TGTGCCAGCAGTGTCGGGACAGGGGGCTTATCAGATACGCAGTATTTT
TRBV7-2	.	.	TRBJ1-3	CASSPSGAGAGSGNTIYF	TGTGCCAGCAGCCCCTCAGGTGCAGGGGCTGGCTCTGGAAACACCATATATTTT
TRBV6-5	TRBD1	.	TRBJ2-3	CASSYSGQGAVDTQYF	TGTGCCAGCAGTTACTCGGGACAGGGGGCTGTAGATACGCAGTATTTT
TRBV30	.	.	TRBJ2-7	CAWNWDGGNYEQYF	TGTGCCTGGAATTGGGACGGGGGAAACTACGAGCAGTACTTC
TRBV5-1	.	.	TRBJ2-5	CASSFRAVGGLQETQYF	TGCGCCAGCAGCTTTAGAGCGGTCGGGGGCCTCCAAGAGACCCAGTACTTC
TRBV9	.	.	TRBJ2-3	CASSVGNYPDTQYF	TGTGCCAGCAGCGTAGGAAACTACCCAGATACGCAGTATTTT
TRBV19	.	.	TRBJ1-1	CASSIASGLMNTEAFF	TGTGCCAGTAGTATAGCCTCTGGCCTCATGAACACTGAAGCTTTCTTT
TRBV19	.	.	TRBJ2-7	CASSPGYSWSYEQYF	TGTGCCAGTAGCCCGGGCTATAGCTGGTCCTACGAGCAGTACTTC
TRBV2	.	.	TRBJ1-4	CASSASLQKLFF	TGTGCCAGCAGTGCCTCTTTACAAAAACTGTTTTTT
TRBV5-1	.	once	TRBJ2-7	CASSAGGPYEQYF	TGCGCCAGCAGCGCTGGGGGCCCCTACGAGCAGTACTTC
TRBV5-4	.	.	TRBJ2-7	CASSSEPLKRGEQYF	TGTGCCAGCAGTTCTGAACCACTTAAGCGTGGCGAGCAGTACTTC
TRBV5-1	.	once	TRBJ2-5	CASSLSQETQYF	TGCGCCAGCAGCTTGTCCCAAGAGACCCAGTACTTC
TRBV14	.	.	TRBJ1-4	CASSQPREKLFF	TGTGCCAGCAGCCAACCCCGTGAAAAACTGTTTTTT
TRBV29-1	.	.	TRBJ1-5	CSAGAGSNQPQHF	TGCAGCGCGGGGGCAGGGTCAAATCAGCCCCAGCATTTT
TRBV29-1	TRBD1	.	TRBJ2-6	CSVEHRGDGANVLTF	TGCAGCGTTGAGCACAGGGGGGATGGGGCCAACGTCCTGACTTTC
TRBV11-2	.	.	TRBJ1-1	CASSALRRKTEAFF	TGTGCCAGCAGCGCGCTGCGGCGGAAGACTGAAGCTTTCTTT
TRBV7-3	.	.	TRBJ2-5	CASSLTRGETQYF	TGTGCCAGCAGCTTAACTAGGGGGGAGACCCAGTACTTC
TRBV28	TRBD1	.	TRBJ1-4	CASSDQGAANEKLFF	TGTGCCAGCAGTGACCAGGGGGCGGCTAATGAAAAACTGTTTTTT